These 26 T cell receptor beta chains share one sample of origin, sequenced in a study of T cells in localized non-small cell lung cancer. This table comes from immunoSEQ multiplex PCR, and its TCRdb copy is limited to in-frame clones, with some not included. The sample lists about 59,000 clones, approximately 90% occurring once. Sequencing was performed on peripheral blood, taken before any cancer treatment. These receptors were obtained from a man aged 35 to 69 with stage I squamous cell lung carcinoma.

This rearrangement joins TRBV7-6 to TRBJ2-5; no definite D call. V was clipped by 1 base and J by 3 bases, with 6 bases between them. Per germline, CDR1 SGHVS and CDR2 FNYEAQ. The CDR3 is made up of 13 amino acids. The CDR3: CASSLVAEETQYF. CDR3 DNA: TGTGCCAGCAGCTTAGTGGCTGAAGAGACCCAGTACTTC.

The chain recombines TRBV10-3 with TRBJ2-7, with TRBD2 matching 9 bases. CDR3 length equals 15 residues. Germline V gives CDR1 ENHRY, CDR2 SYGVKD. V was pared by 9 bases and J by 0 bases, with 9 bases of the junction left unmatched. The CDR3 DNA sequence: TGTGCCATAACAGCCGGGACTAGCTACTCCTACGAGCAGTACTTC. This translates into CAITAGTSYSYEQYF.

CDR3 amino acids: CASSLTGGVGSLFTDTQYF. The DNA for the CDR3 is TGTGCCAGCAGCTTAACGGGCGGGGTCGGATCACTTTTCACAGATACGCAGTATTTT. V is TRBV7-3 and J is TRBJ2-3; D might be TRBD2 (6 bases). Trimming pared 0 bases from V and 2 bases from J, leaving 21 bases between. Germline V CDR1 and CDR2: SGHTA, FQGTGA. CDR3 size: 19 residues.

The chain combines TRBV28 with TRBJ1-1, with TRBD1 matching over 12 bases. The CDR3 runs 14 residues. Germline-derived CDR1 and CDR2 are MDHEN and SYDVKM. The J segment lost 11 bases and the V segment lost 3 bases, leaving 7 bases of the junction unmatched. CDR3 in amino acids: CASSLVGTGGRAFF. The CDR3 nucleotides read TGTGCCAGCAGTTTGGTTGGGACAGGGGGCCGCGCTTTCTTT.

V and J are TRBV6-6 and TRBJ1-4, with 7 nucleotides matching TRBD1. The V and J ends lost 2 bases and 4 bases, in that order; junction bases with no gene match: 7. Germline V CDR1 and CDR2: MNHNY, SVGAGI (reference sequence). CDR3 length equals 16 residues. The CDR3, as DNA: TGTGCCAGCAGTTACCGGGTCGCAGGGGGTAATGAAAAACTGTTTTTT. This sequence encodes CASSYRVAGGNEKLFF.

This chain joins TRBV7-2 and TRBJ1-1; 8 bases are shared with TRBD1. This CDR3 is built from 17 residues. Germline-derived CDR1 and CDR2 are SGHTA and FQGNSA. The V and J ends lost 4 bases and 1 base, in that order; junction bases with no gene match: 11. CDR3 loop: CASSSRQGPLQNTEAFF. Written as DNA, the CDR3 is TGTGCCAGCAGCTCTCGACAGGGGCCTTTACAGAACACTGAAGCTTTCTTT.

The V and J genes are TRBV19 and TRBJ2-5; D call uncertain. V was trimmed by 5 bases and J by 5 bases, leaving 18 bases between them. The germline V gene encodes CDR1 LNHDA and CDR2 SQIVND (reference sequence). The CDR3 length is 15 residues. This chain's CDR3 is CASSPDIDSSETQYF. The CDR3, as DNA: TGTGCCAGTAGTCCCGACATAGATTCATCGGAGACCCAGTACTTC.

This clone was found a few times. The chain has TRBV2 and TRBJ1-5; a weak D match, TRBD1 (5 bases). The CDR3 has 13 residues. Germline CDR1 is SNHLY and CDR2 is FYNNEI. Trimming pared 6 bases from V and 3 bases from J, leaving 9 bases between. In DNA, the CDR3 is TGTGCCAGCAGGGACACTACCAATCAGCCCCAGCATTTT. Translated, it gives CASRDTTNQPQHF.

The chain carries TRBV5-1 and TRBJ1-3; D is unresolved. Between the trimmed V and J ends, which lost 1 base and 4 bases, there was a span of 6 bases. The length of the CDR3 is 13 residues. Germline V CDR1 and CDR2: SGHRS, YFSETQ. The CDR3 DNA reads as TGCGCCAGCAGCTTGTACCCCGGAAACACCATATATTTT. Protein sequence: CASSLYPGNTIYF.

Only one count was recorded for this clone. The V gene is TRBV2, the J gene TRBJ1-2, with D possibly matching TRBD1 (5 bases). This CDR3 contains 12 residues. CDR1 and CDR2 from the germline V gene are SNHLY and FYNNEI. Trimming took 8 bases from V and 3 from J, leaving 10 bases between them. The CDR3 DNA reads TGTGCCAGCGGGGACTCCTACTATGGCTACACCTTC. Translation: CASGDSYYGYTF.

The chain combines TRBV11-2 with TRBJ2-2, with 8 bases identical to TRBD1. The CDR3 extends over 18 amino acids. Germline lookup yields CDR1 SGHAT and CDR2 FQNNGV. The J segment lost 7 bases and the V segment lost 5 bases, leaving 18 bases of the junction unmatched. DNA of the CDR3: TGTGCCAGCAGCCTTCGCCGACAGGGGCCTTCCGGTGACGGGGAGCTGTTTTTT. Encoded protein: CASSLRRQGPSGDGELFF.

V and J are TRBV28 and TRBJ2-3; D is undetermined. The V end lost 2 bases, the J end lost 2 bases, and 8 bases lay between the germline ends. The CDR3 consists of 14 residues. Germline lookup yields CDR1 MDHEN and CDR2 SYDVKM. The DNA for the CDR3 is TGTGCCAGCAGTTTAAAGCTGTACACAGATACGCAGTATTTT. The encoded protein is CASSLKLYTDTQYF.

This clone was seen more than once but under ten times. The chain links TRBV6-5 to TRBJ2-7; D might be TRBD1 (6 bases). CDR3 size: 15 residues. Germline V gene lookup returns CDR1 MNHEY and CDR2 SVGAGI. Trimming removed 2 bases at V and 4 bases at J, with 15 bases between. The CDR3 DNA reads TGTGCCAGCAGTTACCAAGGACAGCTGATATACGAGCAGTACTTC. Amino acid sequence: CASSYQGQLIYEQYF.

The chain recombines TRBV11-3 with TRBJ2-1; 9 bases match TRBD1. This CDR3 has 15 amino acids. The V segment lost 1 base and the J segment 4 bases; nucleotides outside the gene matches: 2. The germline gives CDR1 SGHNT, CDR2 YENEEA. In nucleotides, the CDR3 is TGTGCCAGCAGCTTAGTAGGGACAGGGTACAATGAGCAGTTCTTC. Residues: CASSLVGTGYNEQFF.

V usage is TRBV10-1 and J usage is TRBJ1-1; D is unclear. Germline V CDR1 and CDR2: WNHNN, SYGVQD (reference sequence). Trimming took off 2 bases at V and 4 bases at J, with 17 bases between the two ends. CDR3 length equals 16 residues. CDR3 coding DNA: TGCGCCAGCAGTGAGGGGAGGGTCGACACCGGCACTGAAGCTTTCTTT. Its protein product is CASSEGRVDTGTEAFF.

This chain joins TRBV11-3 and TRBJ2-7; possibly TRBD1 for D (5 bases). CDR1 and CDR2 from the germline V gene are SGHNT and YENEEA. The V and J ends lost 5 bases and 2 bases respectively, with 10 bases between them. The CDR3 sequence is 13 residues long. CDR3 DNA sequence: TGTGCCAGCAGCCTGGGGCCCGCCTACGAGCAGTACTTC. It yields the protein CASSLGPAYEQYF.

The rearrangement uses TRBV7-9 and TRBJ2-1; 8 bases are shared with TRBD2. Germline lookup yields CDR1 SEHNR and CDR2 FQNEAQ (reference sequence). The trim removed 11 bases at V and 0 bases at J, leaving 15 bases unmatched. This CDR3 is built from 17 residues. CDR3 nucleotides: TGTGCCGTACACAGCGGGGGATTAGGGAGCTCCTACAATGAGCAGTTCTTC. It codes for CAVHSGGLGSSYNEQFF.

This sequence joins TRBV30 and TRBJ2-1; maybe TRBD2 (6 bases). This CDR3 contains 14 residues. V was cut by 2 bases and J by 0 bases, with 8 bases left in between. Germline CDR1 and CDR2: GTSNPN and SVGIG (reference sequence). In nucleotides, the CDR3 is TGTGCCTGGAGTCTCGGGAGCTCCTACAATGAGCAGTTCTTC. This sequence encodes CAWSLGSSYNEQFF. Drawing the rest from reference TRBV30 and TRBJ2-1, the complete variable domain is SQTIHQWPATLVQPVGSPLSLECTVEGTSNPNLYWYRQAAGRGLQLLFYSVGIGQISSEVPQNLSASRPQDRQFILSSKKLLLSDSGFYLCAWSLGSSYNEQFFGPGTRLTVL.

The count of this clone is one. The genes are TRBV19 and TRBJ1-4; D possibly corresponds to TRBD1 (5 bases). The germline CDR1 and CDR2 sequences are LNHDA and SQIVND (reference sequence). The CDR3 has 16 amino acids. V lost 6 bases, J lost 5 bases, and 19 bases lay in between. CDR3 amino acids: CASSSPGTGTNEKLFF. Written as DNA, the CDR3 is TGTGCCAGTAGCAGTCCCGGGACGGGTACGAATGAAAAACTGTTTTTT.

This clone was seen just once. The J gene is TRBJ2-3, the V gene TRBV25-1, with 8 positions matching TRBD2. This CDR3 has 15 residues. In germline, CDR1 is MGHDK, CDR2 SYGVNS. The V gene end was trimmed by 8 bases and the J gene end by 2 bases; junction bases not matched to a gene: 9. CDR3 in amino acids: CASRSGGGTTDTQYF. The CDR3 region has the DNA TGTGCCAGCCGTTCGGGCGGGGGGACCACAGATACGCAGTATTTT.

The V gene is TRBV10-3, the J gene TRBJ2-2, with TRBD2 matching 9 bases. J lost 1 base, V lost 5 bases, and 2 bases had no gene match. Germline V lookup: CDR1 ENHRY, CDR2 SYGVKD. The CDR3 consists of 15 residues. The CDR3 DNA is TGTGCCATCAGTCTGACTAGCGGGAACACCGGGGAGCTGTTTTTT. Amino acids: CAISLTSGNTGELFF.

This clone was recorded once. The CDR3 here is CASRREAPGEQYF. CDR3 in DNA: TGTGCCAGCAGGCGGGAAGCACCGGGCGAGCAGTACTTC. The rearrangement uses TRBV7-2 and TRBJ2-7, with D possibly TRBD2 on 6 matching bases. The CDR3 spans 13 residues. Germline-derived CDR1 and CDR2 are SGHTA and FQGNSA. V was clipped by 6 bases and J by 6 bases, with 15 bases between them.

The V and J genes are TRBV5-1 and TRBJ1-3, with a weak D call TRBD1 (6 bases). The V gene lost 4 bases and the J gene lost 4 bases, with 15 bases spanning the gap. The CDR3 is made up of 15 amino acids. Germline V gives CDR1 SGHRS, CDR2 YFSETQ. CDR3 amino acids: CASSPSGAEGNTIYF. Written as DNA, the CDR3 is TGCGCCAGCAGCCCCTCAGGGGCCGAGGGAAACACCATATATTTT. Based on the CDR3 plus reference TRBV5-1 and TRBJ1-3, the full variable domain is KAGVTQTPRYLIKTRGQQVTLSCSPISGHRSVSWYQQTPGQGLQFLFEYFSETQRNKGNFPGRFSGRQFSNSRSEMNVSTLELGDSALYLCASSPSGAEGNTIYFGEGSWLTVV.

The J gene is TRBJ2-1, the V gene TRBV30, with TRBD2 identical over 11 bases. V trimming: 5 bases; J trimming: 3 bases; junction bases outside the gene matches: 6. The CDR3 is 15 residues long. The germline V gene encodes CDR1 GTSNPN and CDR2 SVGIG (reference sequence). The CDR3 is CAWETGLADYNEQFF. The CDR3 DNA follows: TGTGCCTGGGAAACGGGACTAGCGGACTACAATGAGCAGTTCTTC. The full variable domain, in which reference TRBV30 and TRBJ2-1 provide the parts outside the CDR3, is SQTIHQWPATLVQPVGSPLSLECTVEGTSNPNLYWYRQAAGRGLQLLFYSVGIGQISSEVPQNLSASRPQDRQFILSSKKLLLSDSGFYLCAWETGLADYNEQFFGPGTRLTVL.

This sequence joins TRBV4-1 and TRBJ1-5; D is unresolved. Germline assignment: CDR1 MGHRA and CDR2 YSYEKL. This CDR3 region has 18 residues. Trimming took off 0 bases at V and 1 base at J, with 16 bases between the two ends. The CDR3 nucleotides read TGCGCCAGCAGCCAAGATATGAGGGAAGTATCAAGCAATCAGCCCCAGCATTTT. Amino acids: CASSQDMREVSSNQPQHF.

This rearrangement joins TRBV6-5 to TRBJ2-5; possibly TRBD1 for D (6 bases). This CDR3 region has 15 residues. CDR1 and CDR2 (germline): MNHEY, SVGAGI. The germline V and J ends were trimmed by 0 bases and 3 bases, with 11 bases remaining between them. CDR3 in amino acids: CASSYSGRGEETQYF. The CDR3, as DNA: TGTGCCAGCAGTTACTCGGGCAGGGGCGAAGAGACCCAGTACTTC.